Sequencing of this T cell receptor (beta chain) was carried out in a study of T cell responses to AZD1222 COVID-19 vaccine. There are 16 residues in the CDR3. V lost 1 base and J lost 3, with 15 bases in between. Germline CDR1 SGHVS, CDR2 FQNEAQ. Study findings and constraints: Scientists sampled the repertoires only once the peak T cell response had passed.

Assay: immunoSEQ multiplex PCR; the TCRdb copy retains only in-frame clones and omits some. The sample lists approximately 50,000 clones; about 80% were seen once. To note about this clone: Its antigen remains unidentified.

The material was peripheral blood, obtained on day 0 of AZD1222 vaccination. This TCR was recovered from an adult in good health. V and J are TRBV7-8 and TRBJ1-2, with D possibly being TRBD1 (5 bases). Here the CDR3 reads CASSLVQAGSYYGYTF. The CDR3 region has the DNA TGTGCCAGCAGCTTAGTGCAGGCAGGGTCGTACTATGGCTACACCTTC.